Listed here is a single T cell receptor (beta chain). Generated by immunoSEQ multiplex PCR, the TCRdb table keeps only in-frame clones and is missing some. Here the sample spans more than 2,500 clones, 61% being singletons. CDR1 is SGHDN, CDR2 FVKESK, per germline. The CDR3 spans 13 residues. Trimming took off 5 bases at V and 4 bases at J, with 11 bases between the two ends. The data were obtained in a study of circulating tumor DNA in untreated peripheral T-cell lymphoma. The sequence came from a human donor with peripheral T-cell lymphoma. What was sequenced was tumor tissue. V usage is TRBV14 and J usage is TRBJ1-1; unclear D gene. Here the CDR3 reads CASSIAGTTEAFF. The CDR3 DNA is TGTGCCAGCAGCATAGCAGGCACCACTGAAGCTTTCTTT. Drawing the rest from reference TRBV14 and TRBJ1-1, the complete variable domain is EAGVTQFPSHSVIEKGQTVTLRCDPISGHDNLYWYRRVMGKEIKFLLHFVKESKQDESGMPNNRFLAERTGGTYSTLKVQPAELEDSGVYFCASSIAGTTEAFFGQGTRLTVV.